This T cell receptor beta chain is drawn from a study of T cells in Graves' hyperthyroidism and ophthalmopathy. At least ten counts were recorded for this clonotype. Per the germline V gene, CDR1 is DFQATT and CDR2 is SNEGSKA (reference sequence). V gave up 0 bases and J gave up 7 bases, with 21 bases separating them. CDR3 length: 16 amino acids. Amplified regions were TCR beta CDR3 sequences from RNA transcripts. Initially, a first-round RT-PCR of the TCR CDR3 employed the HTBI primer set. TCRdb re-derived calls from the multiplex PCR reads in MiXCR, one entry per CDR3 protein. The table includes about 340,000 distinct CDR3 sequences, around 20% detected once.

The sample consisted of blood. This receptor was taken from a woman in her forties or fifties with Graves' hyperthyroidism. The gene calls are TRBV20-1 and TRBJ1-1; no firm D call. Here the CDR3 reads CSARDDTLSLIGEAFF. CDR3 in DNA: TGCAGTGCTAGAGATGACACTCTGAGCCTTATTGGTGAAGCTTTCTTT.